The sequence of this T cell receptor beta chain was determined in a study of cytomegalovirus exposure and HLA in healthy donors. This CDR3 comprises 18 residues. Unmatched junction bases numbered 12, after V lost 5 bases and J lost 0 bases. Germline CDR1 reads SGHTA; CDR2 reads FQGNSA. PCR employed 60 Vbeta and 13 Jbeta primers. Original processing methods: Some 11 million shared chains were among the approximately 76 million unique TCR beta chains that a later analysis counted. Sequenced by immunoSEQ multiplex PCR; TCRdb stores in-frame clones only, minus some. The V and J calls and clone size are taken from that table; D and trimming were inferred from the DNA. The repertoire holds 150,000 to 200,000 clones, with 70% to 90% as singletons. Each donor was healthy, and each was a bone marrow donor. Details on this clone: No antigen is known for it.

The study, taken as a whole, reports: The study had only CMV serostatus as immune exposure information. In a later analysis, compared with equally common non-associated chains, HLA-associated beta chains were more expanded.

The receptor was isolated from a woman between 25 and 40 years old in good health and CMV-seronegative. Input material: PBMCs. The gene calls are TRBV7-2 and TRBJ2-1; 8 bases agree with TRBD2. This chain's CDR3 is CASSPPRGGRSSYNEQFF. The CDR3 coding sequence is TGTGCCAGCAGCCCACCCCGGGGGGGCCGGAGCTCCTACAATGAGCAGTTCTTC.